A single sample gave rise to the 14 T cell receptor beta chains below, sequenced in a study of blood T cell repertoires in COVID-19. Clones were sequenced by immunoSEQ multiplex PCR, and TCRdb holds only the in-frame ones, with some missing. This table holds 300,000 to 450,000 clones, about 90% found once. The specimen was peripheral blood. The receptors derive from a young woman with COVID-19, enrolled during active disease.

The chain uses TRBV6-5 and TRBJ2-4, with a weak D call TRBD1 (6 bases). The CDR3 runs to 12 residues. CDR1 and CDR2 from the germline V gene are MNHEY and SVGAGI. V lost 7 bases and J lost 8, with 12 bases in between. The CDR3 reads CASTRKGDIQYF. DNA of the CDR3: TGTGCCAGCACCCGAAAGGGGGACATTCAGTACTTC.

Here the CDR3 DNA reads TGTGCCAGCAGTTACTTGGCGGGAGAGGGCGGGGAGCTGTTTTTT. Protein: CASSYLAGEGGELFF. V gene TRBV6-5 combines with J gene TRBJ2-2; 7 nucleotides agree with TRBD2. With 1 base clipped from V and 7 bases from J, the junction kept 6 bases outside the gene matches. This CDR3 has 15 amino acids. Germline CDR1 and CDR2: MNHEY and SVGAGI.

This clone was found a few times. Here the CDR3 DNA reads TGTGCCAGCAGGACAGGGGGAGAGAGGGAAAAACTGTTTTTT. Translating gives CASRTGGEREKLFF. The rearrangement uses TRBV2 and TRBJ1-4, with 9 positions matching TRBD1. After removal of 6 bases from V and 8 bases from J, the junction contained 7 bases not matched to a gene. CDR1 is SNHLY, CDR2 FYNNEI, per germline. This CDR3 is built from 14 residues.

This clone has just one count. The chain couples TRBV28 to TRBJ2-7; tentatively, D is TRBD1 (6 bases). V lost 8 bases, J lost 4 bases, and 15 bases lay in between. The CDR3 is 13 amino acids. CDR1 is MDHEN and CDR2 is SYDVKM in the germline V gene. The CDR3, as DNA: TGTGCCAGCGGGGGCAGGGCTGTTTACGAGCAGTACTTC. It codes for CASGGRAVYEQYF.

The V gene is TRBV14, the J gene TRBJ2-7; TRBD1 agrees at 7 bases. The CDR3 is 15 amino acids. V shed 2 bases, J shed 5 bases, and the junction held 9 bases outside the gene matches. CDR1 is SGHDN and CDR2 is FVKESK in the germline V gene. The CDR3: CASSQWTGPSDEQYF. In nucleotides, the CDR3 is TGTGCCAGCAGCCAATGGACAGGTCCATCTGACGAGCAGTACTTC.

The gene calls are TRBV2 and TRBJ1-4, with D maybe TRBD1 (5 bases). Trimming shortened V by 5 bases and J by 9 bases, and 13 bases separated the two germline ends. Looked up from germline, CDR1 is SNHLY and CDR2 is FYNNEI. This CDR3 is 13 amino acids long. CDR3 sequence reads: CASSSTGRQKLFF. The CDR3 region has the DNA TGTGCCAGCAGTAGTACAGGACGGCAAAAACTGTTTTTT.

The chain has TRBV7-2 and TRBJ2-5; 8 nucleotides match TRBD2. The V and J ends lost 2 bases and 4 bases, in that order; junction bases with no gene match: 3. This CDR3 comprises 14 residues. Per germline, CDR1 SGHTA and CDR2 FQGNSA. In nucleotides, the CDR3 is TGTGCCAGCAGCTTAACGGGAGGGCCAGAGACCCAGTACTTC. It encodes CASSLTGGPETQYF.

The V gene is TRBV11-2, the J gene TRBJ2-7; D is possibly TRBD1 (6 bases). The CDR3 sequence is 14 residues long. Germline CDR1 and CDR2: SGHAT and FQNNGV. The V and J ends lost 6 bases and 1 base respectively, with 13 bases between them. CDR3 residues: CASSQRDTSYEQYF. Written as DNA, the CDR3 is TGTGCCAGCAGTCAGAGGGACACTTCCTACGAGCAGTACTTC.

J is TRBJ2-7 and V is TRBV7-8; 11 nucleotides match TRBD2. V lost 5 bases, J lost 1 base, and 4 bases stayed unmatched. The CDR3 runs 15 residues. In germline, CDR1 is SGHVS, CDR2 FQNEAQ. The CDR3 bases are TGTGCCAGCAGCCACAGACTAGCGGGATCCTACGAGCAGTACTTC. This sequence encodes CASSHRLAGSYEQYF.

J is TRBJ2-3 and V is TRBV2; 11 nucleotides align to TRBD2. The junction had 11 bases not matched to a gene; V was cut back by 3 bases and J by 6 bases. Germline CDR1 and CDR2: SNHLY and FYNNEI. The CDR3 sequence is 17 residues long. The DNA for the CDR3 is TGTGCCAGCAGTGAGCGGCTAGCGGGAGGTTCGAGTGATACGCAGTATTTT. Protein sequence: CASSERLAGGSSDTQYF.

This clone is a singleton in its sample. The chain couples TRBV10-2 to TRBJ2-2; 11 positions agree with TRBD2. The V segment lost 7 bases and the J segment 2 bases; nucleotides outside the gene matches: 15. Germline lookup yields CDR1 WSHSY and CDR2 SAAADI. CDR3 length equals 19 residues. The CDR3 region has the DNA TGCGCCAGCAAACGACTAGCGGGAAGCCCTCACCCTAACACCGGGGAGCTGTTTTTT. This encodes CASKRLAGSPHPNTGELFF.

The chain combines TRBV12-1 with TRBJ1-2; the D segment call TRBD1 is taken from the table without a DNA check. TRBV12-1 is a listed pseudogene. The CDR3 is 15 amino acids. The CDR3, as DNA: TGTGCCAGCAGCACACCTTACAGGGCGGTCTATGGCTACACCTTC. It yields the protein CASSTPYRAVYGYTF.

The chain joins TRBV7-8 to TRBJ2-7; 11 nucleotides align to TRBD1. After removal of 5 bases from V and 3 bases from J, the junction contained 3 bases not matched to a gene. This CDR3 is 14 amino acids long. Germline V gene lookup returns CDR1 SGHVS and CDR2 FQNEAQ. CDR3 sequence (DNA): TGTGCCAGCAGCGGACAGGGGGCAAGCTACGAGCAGTACTTC. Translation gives CASSGQGASYEQYF.

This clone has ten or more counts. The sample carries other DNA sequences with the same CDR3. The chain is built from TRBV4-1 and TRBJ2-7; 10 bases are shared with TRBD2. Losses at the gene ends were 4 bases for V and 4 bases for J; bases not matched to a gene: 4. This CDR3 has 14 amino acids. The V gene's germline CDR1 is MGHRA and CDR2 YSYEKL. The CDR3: CASSPSGSGYEQYF. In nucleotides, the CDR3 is TGCGCCAGCAGCCCTAGCGGGAGCGGGTACGAGCAGTACTTC.